This T cell receptor (beta chain) stems from a study of T cells in Graves' hyperthyroidism and ophthalmopathy. V was clipped by 5 bases and J by 0 bases, with 13 bases between them. Per the germline V gene, CDR1 is PRHDT and CDR2 is FYEKMQ (reference sequence). This CDR3 is 16 amino acids long. General observations from the study: Among clonotypes expanded in thyroid above 0.001, most were also found in blood. Progression to ophthalmopathy was predicted a median of 6.5 months early.

Roughly 10 ml of fresh peripheral blood supplied the PBMCs. The CDR3 regions of TCR beta were amplified from RNA transcripts. An initial round of RT-PCR targeting the TCR CDR3 relied on the HTBI primer set. TCRdb called the multiplex PCR reads again in MiXCR, with one record for every CDR3 protein. The sample includes 160,000 or so distinct CDR3 sequences, approximately 9% of them seen just once. This clonotype was observed at least ten times. No antigen is known for it. This TCR was sampled from a woman aged 18-35 years with Graves' hyperthyroidism that later progressed to Graves' ophthalmopathy. The sequenced sample consisted of blood. This sequence joins TRBV13 and TRBJ2-2; D might be TRBD1 or TRBD2, each matching 5 bases. The CDR3 sequence is CASSSTGTANTGELFF. The CDR3 region has the DNA TGTGCCAGCAGCAGTACCGGGACGGCGAACACCGGGGAGCTGTTTTTT.